Listed below are T cell receptor beta chains from one sample, sequenced in a study of T cell responses to AZD1222 COVID-19 vaccine. TCRdb keeps only in-frame clones here, not all; method: immunoSEQ multiplex PCR. Of 90,000 to 120,000 clones listed, about 90% are singletons. The input for sequencing was peripheral blood, taken 28 days after the second AZD1222 dose. Receptors were obtained from an adult who received the AZD1222 COVID-19 vaccine. CDR3s include the opening cysteine and the closing phenylalanine or tryptophan. The D gene is left open where the match is weak. Some rows mark clone size as missing; the rest say once, few, many or name a class of expanded clone.

clone_size	d_call	j_call	v_call	cdr3_length	cdr3_nt	cdr3_aa
-	-	TRBJ2-7	TRBV9	15	TGTGCCAGCAGCCGGGGGCTAGCGGACTCCTACGAGCAGTACTTC	CASSRGLADSYEQYF
-	-	TRBJ2-4	TRBV4-1	15	TGCGCCAGCAGCCACCAAATACTAGCCAAAAACATTCAGTACTTC	CASSHQILAKNIQYF
-	TRBD1	TRBJ2-7	TRBV6-6	14	TGTGCCAGCAGCTCGGGACAGGGAGTCTCCCAGTGGTACTTC	CASSSGQGVSQWYF
-	TRBD1	TRBJ2-7	TRBV28	13	TGTGCCAGCAGTTGGGGACAGATCTACGAGCAGTACTTC	CASSWGQIYEQYF
-	-	TRBJ2-7	TRBV28	14	TGTGCCAGCAGTGTTCGGATGAGCTCCTACGAGCAGTACTTC	CASSVRMSSYEQYF
-	-	TRBJ1-1	TRBV12-3/TRBV12-4	13	TGTGCCAGCAGCGGTGGGGAAACGGGTGAAGCTTTCTTT	CASSGGETGEAFF
-	-	TRBJ2-2	TRBV5-1	13	TGCGCCAGCAGCCGCACGAACACCGGGGAGCTGTTTTTT	CASSRTNTGELFF
-	-	TRBJ2-1	TRBV5-1	13	TGCGCCAGCAGCCCGGGGGCGGGTAATGAGCAGTTCTTC	CASSPGAGNEQFF
few	-	TRBJ2-7	TRBV2	12	TGTGCCAGCTACGGGGGAGCCTACGAGCAGTACTTC	CASYGGAYEQYF
-	-	TRBJ2-1	TRBV4-2	14	TGTGCCAGCAGCCAAGATGAAAAGTACAATGAGCAGTTCTTC	CASSQDEKYNEQFF
-	-	TRBJ2-7	TRBV24-1	15	TGTGCCACCAGTGACGGGGCAGGGCCCTCCTACGAGCAGTACTTC	CATSDGAGPSYEQYF
-	-	TRBJ1-4	TRBV12-5	15	TGTGCTAGTGGACAGACCGGGACATCCTATGAAAAACTGTTTTTT	CASGQTGTSYEKLFF
-	TRBD1	TRBJ2-5	TRBV6-2/TRBV6-3	15	TGTGCCAGCAGTTATAGTGACTCCAGGGGGGAGACCCAGTACTTC	CASSYSDSRGETQYF
-	TRBD1	TRBJ1-2	TRBV19	13	TGTGCCAGTAGGACAGGGCAAAACTATGGCTACACCTTC	CASRTGQNYGYTF
-	-	TRBJ1-2	TRBV10-3	14	TGTGCCATCAGTGAGGTTCAGGATTACTATGGCTACACCTTC	CAISEVQDYYGYTF
-	TRBD1	TRBJ1-1	TRBV7-3	14	TGTGCCAGCAGCTTCGGAGCAGGGGGGACTGAAGCTTTCTTT	CASSFGAGGTEAFF
-	-	TRBJ1-6	TRBV30	15	TGTGCCTGGAGCGCTTTACAGATACAAAATTCACCCCTCCACTTT	CAWSALQIQNSPLHF
-	-	TRBJ1-3	TRBV9	16	TGTGCCAGCAGCGTAGAAGGACAGCCCTCTGGAAACACCATATATTTT	CASSVEGQPSGNTIYF
-	-	TRBJ1-3	TRBV5-5	16	TGTGCCAGCAGGAGACAGGCGGGTCTGTCTGGAAACACCATATATTTT	CASRRQAGLSGNTIYF
-	TRBD1	TRBJ1-2	TRBV9	16	TGTGCCAGCAGCCAAGGGACAGGGAGTTTAACGGGCGGCTACACCTTC	CASSQGTGSLTGGYTF
-	-	TRBJ1-2	TRBV7-8	14	TGTGCCAGCAGCTTAGGCCAGGGTTTGGGCGGCTACACCTTC	CASSLGQGLGGYTF
-	TRBD1	TRBJ1-5	TRBV11-2	13	TGTGCCAGCAGCCCGGACAGGGCTCAGCCCCAGCATTTT	CASSPDRAQPQHF
-	-	TRBJ2-7	TRBV19	13	TGTGCCAGTAGTATAACACTTAGCGACGAGCAGTACTTC	CASSITLSDEQYF
-	-	TRBJ2-7	TRBV12-3/TRBV12-4	13	TGTGCCAGCAGCCCTGACAAATTCTACGAGCAGTACTTC	CASSPDKFYEQYF
-	-	TRBJ1-1	TRBV25-1	14	TGTGCCAGCAGTGAATCCCATATGAACACTGAAGCTTTCTTT	CASSESHMNTEAFF
-	-	TRBJ1-2	TRBV28	15	TGTGCCAGCAGTCCCGCAGGGCTGACTAACTATGGCTACACCTTC	CASSPAGLTNYGYTF
-	-	TRBJ2-7	TRBV6-5	15	TGTGCCAGCAGTTACTCGATAGTCAGGTCCTACGAGCAGTACTTC	CASSYSIVRSYEQYF
-	TRBD1	TRBJ2-1	TRBV6-4	16	TGTGCCAGCAGTGACTCCCCGGGACAGGGAGCCAATGAGCAGTTCTTC	CASSDSPGQGANEQFF
-	-	TRBJ1-6	TRBV6-5	13	TGTGCCAGCAGTAGGACTTCAAATTCACCCCTCCACTTT	CASSRTSNSPLHF
few	-	TRBJ1-2	TRBV25-1	13	TGTGCCAGCACTCCAAGGGGGGGTAGCGGCTACACCTTC	CASTPRGGSGYTF
-	-	TRBJ2-2	TRBV3-1/TRBV3-2	17	TGTGCCAGCAGCCCAGGCCTCCTCATGGAGGGTACCGGGGAGCTGTTTTTT	CASSPGLLMEGTGELFF
-	-	TRBJ1-5	TRBV6-2/TRBV6-3	16	TGTGCCAGCAGTTACTCTAGTGGCGGGCGCGTTCAGCCCCAGCATTTT	CASSYSSGGRVQPQHF
-	TRBD2	TRBJ2-1	TRBV7-9	14	TGTGCCAGCAGCTTACTAGCGGGAGTCAATGAGCAGTTCTTC	CASSLLAGVNEQFF
-	TRBD2	TRBJ2-1	TRBV27	16	TGTGCCAGCATCCGGAAAGCGGGAGGGTTCGTTAATGAGCAGTTCTTC	CASIRKAGGFVNEQFF
-	TRBD2	TRBJ2-1	TRBV7-2	16	TGTGCCAGCAGTCAGGATAGCGGGGGGTACAGTTCGTCGCAGTTCTTC	CASSQDSGGYSSSQFF
once	TRBD1	TRBJ1-4	TRBV19	13	TGTGCCAGTAGTTCCGGACAGGGGGCAAAACTGTTTTTT	CASSSGQGAKLFF
-	-	TRBJ1-5	TRBV10-1	16	TGCGCCAGCAGTGAGTCGTCGGCCCGTGGGGTAGAGCCCCAGCATTTT	CASSESSARGVEPQHF
-	TRBD2	TRBJ2-4	TRBV30	18	TGTGCCTGGAGTCGTCGACTAGCGGGAGTTCAGAGCAAAAACATTCAGTACTTC	CAWSRRLAGVQSKNIQYF
-	-	TRBJ1-3	TRBV9	15	TGTGCCAGCAGCGCCCAGCCGAGCTCTGGAAACACCATATATTTT	CASSAQPSSGNTIYF
-	-	TRBJ2-7	TRBV28	19	TGTGCCAGCAGTTTCCAGCCTCTCAAAGAGGGGATGTCCTCCTACGAGCAGTACTTC	CASSFQPLKEGMSSYEQYF
-	-	TRBJ2-5	TRBV4-3	14	TGCGCCAGCAGCCAAGATCCCGACGGGGAGACCCAGTACTTC	CASSQDPDGETQYF
-	TRBD1	TRBJ2-1	TRBV7-3	18	TGTGCCAGCAGCTCCAGGGGGCCAGGTCTAGCCGGCCCACCTGAGCAGTTCTTC	CASSSRGPGLAGPPEQFF
-	TRBD1	TRBJ2-1	TRBV19	14	TGTGCCAGTAGTTTGGACAGGGGGCAGAATGAGCAGTTCTTC	CASSLDRGQNEQFF
-	-	TRBJ2-2	TRBV19	15	TGTGCCAGTAGAACAAGGGACCGGGAAACCGGGGAGCTGTTTTTT	CASRTRDRETGELFF
once	-	TRBJ1-1	TRBV6-5	13	TGTGCCAGCAGTTCTGGACCTAACACTGAAGCTTTCTTT	CASSSGPNTEAFF
-	-	TRBJ2-7	TRBV7-9	12	TGTGCCATCCGACCGGGACCCTACGAGCAGTACTTC	CAIRPGPYEQYF
-	TRBD2	TRBJ2-1	TRBV29-1	14	TGCAGCACCAAGGGACTAGCTGGGTTTGGGCGGCAGTTCTTC	CSTKGLAGFGRQFF
-	TRBD2	TRBJ2-5	TRBV2	18	TGTGCCAGCAGTGCAACAGGGGGGCTAGCGGGAGGGCTACAGACCCAGTACTTC	CASSATGGLAGGLQTQYF
-	-	TRBJ2-7	TRBV28	12	TGTGCCAGCACCCGAGGAGCCTACGAGCAGTACTTC	CASTRGAYEQYF
-	-	TRBJ1-1	TRBV7-8	11	TGTGCCAGCAGCCGACGGGGCGAGGCTTTCTTT	CASSRRGEAFF
-	-	TRBJ1-6	TRBV3-1/TRBV3-2	13	TGTGCCAGCAACCACGGTGGCAATTCACCCCTCCACTTT	CASNHGGNSPLHF
-	-	TRBJ1-5	TRBV15	15	TGTGCCACCAGCTCGGACCCGCGTAGCAATCAGCCCCAGCATTTT	CATSSDPRSNQPQHF
-	-	TRBJ2-7	TRBV28	14	TGTGCCAGCAGTTTTCACTCGCTTCAGGGGGAGCAGTACTTC	CASSFHSLQGEQYF
once	-	TRBJ1-6	TRBV29-1	12	TGCAGCGTTGGGGACGCGAATTCACCCCTCCACTTT	CSVGDANSPLHF
-	TRBD1	TRBJ2-2	TRBV5-1	17	TGCGCCAGCAGCGCCCGGGACAGGGGACCGAACACCGGGGAGCTGTTTTTT	CASSARDRGPNTGELFF
-	-	TRBJ1-5	TRBV30	15	TGTGCCTGGAGCAGGGCAGGAAATAGCAATCAGCCCCAGCATTTT	CAWSRAGNSNQPQHF
-	TRBD2	TRBJ2-5	TRBV13	16	TGTGCCAGCAGCTTATCTGGACTAGCGGGAGGAGAGACCCAGTACTTC	CASSLSGLAGGETQYF
-	TRBD1	TRBJ1-2	TRBV27	13	TGTGCCAGCAGTTCCGGGACAGATCGTGGCTACACCTTC	CASSSGTDRGYTF